The rows below give T cell receptor beta chains drawn from one sample of a study of blood T cell repertoires in COVID-19. Sequencing was performed with immunoSEQ multiplex PCR; in TCRdb, only in-frame clones are kept and a portion is missing. The profile covers 97,000 or so clones, with about 83% appearing a single time and 9.5% to 10% taken by the ten largest. Sequencing was performed on peripheral blood. These receptors were obtained from a middle-aged man with active or convalescent COVID-19. Both conserved end residues are part of each CDR3. The order of the fields is J gene, clone size, V gene, D gene, CDR3 protein, CDR3 DNA. The D gene is left open where the match is weak. Clone size is given for some rows only: seen once, a few or many times, or a class if the clone is expanded.

>TRBJ1-2|.|TRBV11-2|.
CASSSNHPGGGNYGYTF
TGTGCCAGCAGCTCAAACCATCCCGGGGGGGGTAACTATGGCTACACCTTC
>TRBJ1-3|.|TRBV6-5|TRBD1
CASSFAQGDSGNTIYF
TGTGCCAGCAGTTTTGCTCAGGGGGACTCTGGAAACACCATATATTTT
>TRBJ1-5|once|TRBV19|.
CASMAQLQFYSNQPQHF
TGTGCCAGTATGGCACAGCTCCAATTTTATAGCAATCAGCCCCAGCATTTT
>TRBJ2-7|.|TRBV11-2|TRBD2
CASSSGLAGGVDEQYF
TGTGCCAGCAGCTCGGGACTAGCGGGGGGTGTCGACGAGCAGTACTTC
>TRBJ2-7|few|TRBV3-1/TRBV3-2|.
CASSQEQPYEQYF
TGTGCCAGCAGCCAAGAACAGCCCTACGAGCAGTACTTC
>TRBJ1-6|.|TRBV7-2|.
CASKGSRSYNSPLHF
TGTGCCAGTAAGGGGTCAAGGTCCTATAATTCACCCCTCCACTTT
>TRBJ2-1|.|TRBV5-1|.
CASSLDRYNEQFF
TGCGCCAGCAGCTTGGACAGGTACAATGAGCAGTTCTTC
>TRBJ1-5|.|TRBV19|.
CASSLGPGREGNQPQHF
TGTGCCAGTAGCCTAGGCCCAGGCAGGGAGGGCAATCAGCCCCAGCATTTT
>TRBJ2-7|.|TRBV2|TRBD1
CASRNPGGRAYEQYF
TGTGCCAGCAGAAACCCAGGGGGACGGGCCTACGAGCAGTACTTC
>TRBJ1-6|.|TRBV4-3|TRBD1
CASSLTLQGGVGNSPLHF
TGCGCCAGCAGCCTAACTCTACAGGGGGGGGTCGGCAATTCACCCCTCCACTTT
>TRBJ2-3|once|TRBV15|TRBD2
CATSRVGLAGGSGTQYF
TGTGCCACCAGCAGGGTGGGACTAGCGGGGGGATCTGGGACGCAGTATTTT
>TRBJ1-6|.|TRBV2|.
CASSVLNSPLHF
TGTGCCAGCAGTGTACTTAATTCACCCCTCCACTTT
>TRBJ2-5|.|TRBV18|TRBD2
CASSPLERGGQETQYF
TGTGCCAGCTCACCGTTGGAGCGGGGGGGCCAAGAGACCCAGTACTTC
>TRBJ1-4|.|TRBV15|.
CATSRDSGSNEKLFF
TGTGCCACCAGCAGAGATTCGGGGTCTAATGAAAAACTGTTTTTT
>TRBJ2-2|.|TRBV7-3|TRBD2
CASSSGLAGNTGELFF
TGTGCCAGCAGCTCCGGACTAGCGGGGAACACCGGGGAGCTGTTTTTT
>TRBJ1-2|many|TRBV9|.
CASSVQGGYTF
TGTGCCAGCAGCGTACAGGGAGGCTACACCTTC
>TRBJ1-5|.|TRBV2|TRBD1
CASRGGQGTRGPQHF
TGTGCCAGCAGGGGGGGACAGGGGACAAGAGGGCCCCAGCATTTT
>TRBJ1-4|.|TRBV18|TRBD1
CASSLGQGVESEKLFF
TGTGCCAGCTCCCTCGGACAGGGGGTAGAAAGTGAAAAACTGTTTTTT
>TRBJ2-1|.|TRBV7-3|TRBD2
CASSLTSGGNNEQFF
TGTGCCAGCAGCCTGACGAGCGGGGGGAACAATGAGCAGTTCTTC
>TRBJ2-7|.|TRBV9|.
CASSSKDSYEQYF
TGTGCCAGCAGCTCCAAAGACAGCTACGAGCAGTACTTC
>TRBJ2-7|once|TRBV10-1|TRBD2
CASSESGTRSYEQYF
TGCGCCAGCAGTGAGTCTGGGACTAGGTCCTACGAGCAGTACTTC
>TRBJ2-5|few|TRBV14|TRBD1
CASSWTGRFETQYF
TGTGCCAGCAGCTGGACAGGTCGATTCGAGACCCAGTACTTC
>TRBJ1-5|.|TRBV18|.
CASSPPLEVSNQPQHF
TGTGCCAGCTCACCACCCTTAGAGGTCAGCAATCAGCCCCAGCATTTT
>TRBJ1-5|once|TRBV9|.
CASSVAGRVGQPQHF
TGTGCCAGCAGCGTAGCTGGCAGGGTCGGGCAGCCCCAGCATTTT
>TRBJ1-2|once|TRBV29-1|.
CSVFGQSYGYTF
TGCAGCGTTTTCGGACAGTCCTATGGCTACACCTTC
>TRBJ2-3|once|TRBV5-4|TRBD2
CASSRPAGGSPGEDTQYF
TGTGCCAGCAGCCGGCCCGCGGGGGGGTCTCCCGGGGAAGATACGCAGTATTTT
>TRBJ2-2|few|TRBV7-2|.
CASKGQEGTGELFF
TGTGCCAGCAAAGGACAGGAGGGCACCGGGGAGCTGTTTTTT
>TRBJ1-5|.|TRBV27|TRBD1
CASSLSPLLQGHNQPQHF
TGTGCCAGCAGTTTATCGCCCCTTCTACAGGGGCACAATCAGCCCCAGCATTTT
>TRBJ1-5|.|TRBV19|.
CASSTQGSEPQHF
TGTGCCAGTAGTACCCAGGGTTCGGAGCCCCAGCATTTT
>TRBJ2-1|.|TRBV11-2|.
CASSLSPGTANEQFF
TGTGCCAGCAGCTTATCCCCGGGGACTGCCAATGAGCAGTTCTTC
>TRBJ1-1|.|TRBV5-1|.
CASSGGWGTEAFF
TGCGCCAGCAGCGGCGGGTGGGGCACTGAAGCTTTCTTT
>TRBJ1-6|.|TRBV11-2|.
CASSGNGGSYNSPLHF
TGTGCCAGCAGTGGGAACGGGGGCTCCTATAATTCACCCCTCCACTTT
>TRBJ1-5|few|TRBV6-2/TRBV6-3|.
CASSYLGGPRQPQHF
TGTGCCAGCAGTTACTTGGGGGGTCCTCGTCAGCCCCAGCATTTT
>TRBJ2-7|.|TRBV10-3|TRBD2
CASSREGSYEQYF
TGTGCCTCTTCCAGGGAGGGCTCCTACGAGCAGTACTTC
>TRBJ2-1|.|TRBV5-1|.
CASSRRSGNEQFF
TGCGCCAGCAGCCGGCGCTCAGGCAATGAGCAGTTCTTC
>TRBJ2-1|.|TRBV3-1/TRBV3-2|TRBD2
CASSPGGRDEQFF
TGTGCCAGCAGCCCGGGGGGTCGGGATGAGCAGTTCTTC
>TRBJ2-7|.|TRBV11-2|.
CASSRSGVEQYF
TGTGCCAGCAGTCGATCCGGGGTCGAGCAGTACTTC
>TRBJ2-3|.|TRBV11-2|TRBD1
CASSTFQGAADTQYF
TGTGCCAGCAGCACCTTTCAGGGGGCCGCAGATACGCAGTATTTT
>TRBJ2-3|.|TRBV27|TRBD2
CASSTPSGESTDTQYF
TGTGCCAGCAGTACACCCAGCGGGGAAAGCACAGATACGCAGTATTTT
>TRBJ1-2|.|TRBV9|TRBD1
CASSVELTGVLDGYTF
TGTGCCAGCAGCGTGGAACTAACAGGGGTTTTGGATGGCTACACCTTC
>TRBJ1-4|.|TRBV5-1|.
CASSLMAGGVANEKLFF
TGCGCCAGCAGCTTAATGGCCGGAGGGGTGGCTAATGAAAAACTGTTTTTT
>TRBJ1-2|.|TRBV6-6|.
CASSYSANYGYTF
TGTGCCAGCAGTTACTCCGCTAACTATGGCTACACCTTC
>TRBJ2-7|few|TRBV19|.
CASSIERGNEQYF
TGTGCCAGTAGTATAGAGCGAGGGAACGAGCAGTACTTC